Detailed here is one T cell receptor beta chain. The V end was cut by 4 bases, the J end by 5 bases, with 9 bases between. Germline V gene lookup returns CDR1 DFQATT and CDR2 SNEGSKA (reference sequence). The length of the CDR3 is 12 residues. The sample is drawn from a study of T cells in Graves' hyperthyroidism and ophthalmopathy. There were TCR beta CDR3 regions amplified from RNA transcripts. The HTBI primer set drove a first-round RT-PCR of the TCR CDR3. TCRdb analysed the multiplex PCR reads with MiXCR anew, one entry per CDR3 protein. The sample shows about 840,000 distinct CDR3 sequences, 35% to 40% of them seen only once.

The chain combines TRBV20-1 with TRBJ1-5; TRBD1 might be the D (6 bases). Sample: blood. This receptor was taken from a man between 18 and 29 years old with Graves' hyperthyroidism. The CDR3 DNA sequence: TGCAGTGCTATGGACAGAGATCAGCCCCAGCATTTT. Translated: CSAMDRDQPQHF.